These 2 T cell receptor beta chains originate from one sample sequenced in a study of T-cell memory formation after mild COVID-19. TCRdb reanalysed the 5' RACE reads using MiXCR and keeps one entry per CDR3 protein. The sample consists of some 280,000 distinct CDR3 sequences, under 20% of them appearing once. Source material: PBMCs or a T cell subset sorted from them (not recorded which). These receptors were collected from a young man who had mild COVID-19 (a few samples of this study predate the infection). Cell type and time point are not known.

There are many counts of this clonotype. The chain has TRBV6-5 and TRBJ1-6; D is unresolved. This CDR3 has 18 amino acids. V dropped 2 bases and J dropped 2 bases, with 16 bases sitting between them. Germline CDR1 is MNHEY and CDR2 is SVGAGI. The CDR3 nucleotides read TGTGCCAGCAGTTACCTCGATCCACCCGCGGCCTATAATTCACCCCTCCACTTT. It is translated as CASSYLDPPAAYNSPLHF.

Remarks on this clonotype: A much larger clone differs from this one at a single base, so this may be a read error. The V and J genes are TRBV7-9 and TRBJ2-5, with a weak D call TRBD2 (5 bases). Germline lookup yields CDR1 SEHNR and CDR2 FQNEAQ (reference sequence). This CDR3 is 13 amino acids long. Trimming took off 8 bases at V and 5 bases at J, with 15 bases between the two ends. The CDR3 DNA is TGTGCCAGCCTCCGTCCCGGGGAGGAGACCCAGTACTTC. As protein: CASLRPGEETQYF.